The text below deals with one TCR beta chain. What it binds is not known. After removal of 3 bases from V and 1 base from J, the junction contained 19 bases not matched to a gene. The V gene's germline CDR1 is MNHEY and CDR2 SMNVEV (reference sequence). The CDR3 is 22 amino acids. Sequencing sought depths of 1 in 200,000 to 1 in 1 million T cells. This table comes from immunoSEQ multiplex PCR, and its TCRdb copy is limited to in-frame clones, with some not included. The sample contains fewer than 400,000 clones, over 55% of which appear only once. This sample was included in a study of cytotoxic CD8 clonotypes in ibrutinib-treated CLL. Study information: There were roughly twelve relapsed/refractory patients and roughly 15 treatment-naive patients, and some 18 were IGHV unmutated. Timing of response sample collection was a median around 12 months after treatment start, with a range of 6 to 36.

Study conclusions and caveats: There were few public clonotypes, and on treatment they contracted or stayed stable.

This chain links TRBV27 with TRBJ2-4; 12 positions match TRBD2. This clonotype was obtained from a human donor with chronic lymphocytic leukemia. Source: PBMCs, taken after 36 months of ibrutinib treatment. DNA for the CDR3: TGTGCCAGCAGTTTGGTCAGGCCCACGACTAGCGGGAGCTCCGGGGCCAAAAACATTCAGTACTTC. It translates to CASSLVRPTTSGSSGAKNIQYF.